This passage covers 22 T cell receptor beta chains from one sample sequenced in a study of glioma-infiltrating T cells after dendritic cell vaccination. Using immunoSEQ multiplex PCR, the repertoire was profiled, and TCRdb retains in-frame clones only, with some absent. The table records about 49,000 clones, over 75% of them present only once. This specimen consisted of blood, obtained before dendritic cell vaccination. All receptors derive from a human donor with glioblastoma.

The chain uses TRBV7-8 and TRBJ1-1, with TRBD1 as a possible D gene (5 bases). Germline V gene lookup returns CDR1 SGHVS and CDR2 FQNEAQ. Trimming pared 2 bases from V and 4 bases from J, leaving 14 bases between. There are 15 residues in the CDR3. The CDR3 sequence: CASSLRPGEGTEAFF. CDR3 sequence (DNA): TGTGCCAGCAGCTTAAGACCGGGGGAAGGCACTGAAGCTTTCTTT. The full variable domain, completed using reference TRBV7-8 and TRBJ1-1, is GAGVSQSPRYKVAKRGQDVALRCDPISGHVSLFWYQQALGQGPEFLTYFQNEAQLDKSGLPSDRFFAERPEGSVSTLKIQRTQQEDSAVYLCASSLRPGEGTEAFFGQGTRLTVV.

CDR3 nucleotide sequence: TGCGCCAGCAGCCAAGAAGTAGTGGGACTAGCGGGGAGCTCCTACGAGCAGTACTTC. Translated, it gives CASSQEVVGLAGSSYEQYF. This chain uses TRBV4-3 with TRBJ2-7; 13 nucleotides align to TRBD2. Germline CDR1 and CDR2: LGHNA and YSLEER. The CDR3 runs 19 residues. J gave up 0 bases and V 0 bases, and 8 bases lay outside the gene matches.

The chain has TRBV4-1 and TRBJ1-5, with 7 bases matching TRBD1. The CDR3 is 15 residues long. V trimming: 5 bases; J trimming: 3 bases; junction bases outside the gene matches: 7. Germline CDR1 is MGHRA and CDR2 is YSYEKL. The CDR3 here is CASSSRDSLNQPQHF. Written as DNA, the CDR3 is TGCGCCAGCAGCTCCCGGGACAGTCTCAATCAGCCCCAGCATTTT.

V is TRBV6-6 and J is TRBJ2-3, with D perhaps TRBD2 (5 bases). Germline CDR1 reads MNHNY; CDR2 reads SVGAGI (reference sequence). The germline V and J ends were trimmed by 6 bases and 0 bases, with 13 bases remaining between them. CDR3 length: 15 residues. The CDR3 DNA follows: TGTGCCAGCAGAGGCTCAGCGGCTAGCACAGATACGCAGTATTTT. Its translation is CASRGSAASTDTQYF.

This clone was observed a handful of times. The chain combines TRBV11-3 with TRBJ1-2; 10 bases align to TRBD1. Germline CDR1 reads SGHNT; CDR2 reads YENEEA. Losses at the gene ends were 5 bases for V and 6 bases for J; bases not matched to a gene: 15. The CDR3 extends over 17 amino acids. The CDR3 DNA follows: TGTGCCAGCAGCCGCACACCGACCGGGACAGGGGAGCATGGCTACACCTTC. It encodes CASSRTPTGTGEHGYTF.

The chain carries TRBV11-2 and TRBJ2-1; the D gene is possibly TRBD1 (6 bases). The CDR3 is made up of 16 amino acids. Trimming took off 3 bases at V and 9 bases at J, with 21 bases between the two ends. CDR1 and CDR2 (germline): SGHAT, FQNNGV. CDR3 residues: CASSLDRGTRTSEQFF. In nucleotides, the CDR3 is TGTGCCAGCAGCTTGGATAGAGGGACACGGACAAGTGAGCAGTTCTTC.

The rearrangement joins TRBV5-5 to TRBJ2-1; TRBD1 aligns across 8 bases. J lost 5 bases, V lost 3 bases, and 10 bases had no gene match. Germline V gives CDR1 SGHKS, CDR2 YYEKEE (reference sequence). CDR3 length equals 16 residues. CDR3 DNA sequence: TGTGCCAGCAGCTCCACCGGGACAGGAGCCCACAATGAGCAGTTCTTC. This translates into CASSSTGTGAHNEQFF. The full variable domain, completed using reference TRBV5-5 and TRBJ2-1, is DAGVTQSPTHLIKTRGQQVTLRCSPISGHKSVSWYQQVLGQGPQFIFQYYEKEERGRGNFPDRFSARQFPNYSSELNVNALLLGDSALYLCASSSTGTGAHNEQFFGPGTRLTVL.

V gene TRBV11-2 combines with J gene TRBJ2-1, with D tentatively TRBD1 (5 bases). This CDR3 has 16 residues. With 5 bases removed from V and 2 bases from J, the gap between germline ends came to 16 bases. Germline-derived CDR1 and CDR2 are SGHAT and FQNNGV. CDR3 sequence reads: CASSGRWGGPYNEQFF. CDR3 bases: TGTGCCAGCAGCGGACGGTGGGGCGGCCCCTACAATGAGCAGTTCTTC.

This sequence joins TRBV9 and TRBJ1-2, with 7 nucleotides matching TRBD1. V lost 5 bases to trimming and J lost 9 bases; unmatched junction nucleotides: 13. The germline CDR1 and CDR2 sequences are SGDLS and YYNGEE. This CDR3 contains 14 residues. CDR3: CASRATGLMDRYTF. In DNA form, the CDR3 reads TGTGCCAGCAGAGCGACAGGGCTTATGGATCGCTACACCTTC.

The rearrangement links TRBV18 to TRBJ2-3; no firm D call. The V gene lost 6 bases and the J gene lost 1 base, with 11 bases spanning the gap. This CDR3 comprises 14 residues. Germline CDR1 is KGHSH and CDR2 is LQKENI. Here the CDR3 reads CASSPARRTDTQYF. CDR3 nucleotide sequence: TGTGCCAGCTCCCCCGCGCGCCGCACAGATACGCAGTATTTT.

This clone has only a few counts. The chain combines TRBV14 with TRBJ1-6; TRBD1 matches at 8 bases. The germline V gene encodes CDR1 SGHDN and CDR2 FVKESK. Germline trimming cut 1 base from V and 0 bases from J; bases unmatched to any gene: 5. The length of the CDR3 is 18 residues. The CDR3 here is CASSQGQGASSYNSPLHF. CDR3 bases: TGTGCCAGCAGCCAAGGGCAGGGGGCGAGCTCCTATAATTCACCCCTCCACTTT.

CDR3: CASSYGQSSYEQYF. The CDR3 region has the DNA TGTGCCAGCAGTTATGGACAGAGCTCCTACGAGCAGTACTTC. J is TRBJ2-7 and V is TRBV6-9; TRBD1 might be the D (6 bases). Germline V gives CDR1 MNHGY, CDR2 SVAAGI. Trimming left V 2 bases short and J 0 bases short, with 8 bases between. CDR3 length: 14 amino acids.

This clone has only one observation. The CDR3 here is CASSPSGTRGYEQYF. CDR3 in DNA: TGTGCCAGCAGCCCAAGCGGGACTAGAGGCTACGAGCAGTACTTC. V and J are TRBV28 and TRBJ2-7; 8 positions agree with TRBD2. This CDR3 spans 15 amino acids. Trimming at V came to 6 bases and at J to 3 bases, leaving 10 bases not matched to a gene. The germline gives CDR1 MDHEN, CDR2 SYDVKM.

The chain is built from TRBV12-5 and TRBJ2-1, with D unclear. The CDR3 runs to 14 residues. V lost 7 bases and J 2 bases, leaving 12 bases between the germline ends. Per the germline V gene, CDR1 is LGHNT and CDR2 is FRNRAP. The CDR3 spells CASVQDVTYNEQFF. CDR3 sequence (DNA): TGTGCTAGTGTCCAGGATGTGACCTACAATGAGCAGTTCTTC. Full variable domain (remainder filled in from reference TRBV12-5 and TRBJ2-1): DARVTQTPRHKVTEMGQEVTMRCQPILGHNTVFWYRQTMMQGLELLAYFRNRAPLDDSGMPKDRFSAEMPDATLATLKIQPSEPRDSAVYFCASVQDVTYNEQFFGPGTRLTVL.

In nucleotides, the CDR3 is TGCGCCAGCAGCCCGGTGACAGGGGCCGGAGGGAATTCACCCCTCCACTTT. It encodes CASSPVTGAGGNSPLHF. V is TRBV5-1 and J is TRBJ1-6, with 8 bases matching TRBD1. Trimming took 4 bases from V and 7 from J; bases not matched to a gene: 13. This CDR3 comprises 17 residues. Germline V lookup: CDR1 SGHRS, CDR2 YFSETQ.

This clone was seen a single time. V is TRBV7-2 and J is TRBJ1-3, with 8 bases identical to TRBD1. There are 16 residues in the CDR3. The germline gives CDR1 SGHTA, CDR2 FQGNSA. Losses at the gene ends were 3 bases for V and 0 bases for J; bases not matched to a gene: 4. CDR3 in amino acids: CASSFRTGSSGNTIYF. For the CDR3, the DNA is TGTGCCAGCAGCTTCCGGACAGGGAGCTCTGGAAACACCATATATTTT.

This chain uses TRBV5-4 with TRBJ2-5; unclear D gene. The CDR3 has 13 amino acids. The V end was cut by 4 bases, the J end by 3 bases, with 10 bases between. Germline lookup yields CDR1 SGHNT and CDR2 YYREEE (reference sequence). For the CDR3, the DNA is TGTGCCAGCAGCCCGGGTGGCGAAGAGACCCAGTACTTC. This translates into CASSPGGEETQYF.

V usage is TRBV12-5 and J usage is TRBJ1-5; no firm D call. Germline CDR1 is LGHNT and CDR2 is FRNRAP. The CDR3 has 12 amino acids. The V gene lost 7 bases and the J gene lost 7 bases, with 11 bases spanning the gap. DNA of the CDR3: TGTGCTAGTGCCCCCGGACTCCAGCCCCAGCATTTT. Its translation is CASAPGLQPQHF. The whole variable domain, remainder taken from reference TRBV12-5 and TRBJ1-5, is DARVTQTPRHKVTEMGQEVTMRCQPILGHNTVFWYRQTMMQGLELLAYFRNRAPLDDSGMPKDRFSAEMPDATLATLKIQPSEPRDSAVYFCASAPGLQPQHFGDGTRLSIL.

This sequence joins TRBV19 and TRBJ1-1; D gene unclear. Trimming stripped 0 bases from V and 5 bases from J, with 13 bases between. The germline gives CDR1 LNHDA, CDR2 SQIVND (reference sequence). The CDR3 runs to 15 residues. The CDR3 sequence: CASSIDQSPGTEAFF. The CDR3 nucleotides are TGTGCCAGTAGTATAGATCAAAGCCCGGGGACTGAAGCTTTCTTT.

The chain couples TRBV11-2 to TRBJ1-2, with a possible D match to TRBD1 (5 bases). Trimming cost V 6 bases and J 3 bases, with 11 bases left between them. The CDR3 contains 13 residues. Germline CDR1 reads SGHAT; CDR2 reads FQNNGV. The CDR3 coding sequence is TGTGCCAGCAGTGTCAGGGTCGACTATGGCTACACCTTC. It codes for CASSVRVDYGYTF.

The rearrangement links TRBV7-3 to TRBJ1-2; 12 bases map to TRBD1. From germline, CDR1 is SGHTA and CDR2 FQGTGA. The V and J ends lost 5 bases and 9 bases, in that order; junction bases with no gene match: 7. The CDR3 length is 14 residues. The CDR3 region is CASSASGTGGSYTF. As DNA, the CDR3 is TGTGCCAGCAGCGCATCCGGGACAGGGGGCAGCTACACCTTC.

The chain carries TRBV11-3 and TRBJ2-1, with D tentatively TRBD2 (5 bases). Germline CDR1 is SGHNT and CDR2 is YENEEA. This CDR3 has 13 amino acids. Trimming removed 2 bases from V and 6 bases from J, with 8 bases in between. The CDR3 coding sequence is TGTGCCAGCAGCTTAATTGGAGGCAATGAGCAGTTCTTC. This translates into CASSLIGGNEQFF.